This T cell receptor beta chain was captured in a study of T cells in Graves' hyperthyroidism and ophthalmopathy. Whole-study context: The initial diagnosis was the point when peripheral blood was collected, ahead of any treatment.

Study observations and caveats: Among thyroid clonotypes expanded above 0.001, most also appeared in blood. Progression to ophthalmopathy was predicted a median of roughly seven months early.

What was amplified from RNA transcripts were TCR beta CDR3 regions. TCR CDR3 regions were first amplified by RT-PCR with HTBI primers. TCRdb analysed the multiplex PCR reads with MiXCR anew, one entry per CDR3 protein. The sample lists under 250,000 distinct CDR3 sequences, approximately 25% occurring once. Between the trimmed V and J ends, which lost 6 bases and 2 bases, there was a span of 20 bases. The CDR3 is made up of 16 amino acids. The germline CDR1 and CDR2 sequences are ENHRY and SYGVKD. Worth noting for this clonotype: What it recognizes is unknown. With a much larger clone just one base away, this may be a read error.

Sequencing input: blood. This chain uses TRBV10-3 with TRBJ2-7; TRBD2 is a possible D gene (6 bases). This sequence was found in a woman in her thirties or forties with Graves' ophthalmopathy. The DNA for the CDR3 is TGTGCCATCAGCCCGGAGCCCGGGGAGGAACCCTACGAGCAGTACTTC. Translation: CAISPEPGEEPYEQYF.